The 21 T cell receptor beta chains in this list originate from one sample, sequenced in a study of cytomegalovirus exposure and HLA in healthy donors. Use of 60 Vbeta and 13 Jbeta primers characterized the PCR. TCRdb's table, derived via immunoSEQ multiplex PCR, lists solely in-frame clones and lacks some. The sample carries approximately 87,000 clones, approximately 84% recorded once. Material: PBMCs. Receptor source: a woman aged 18-29 years in good health and CMV-seropositive.

The chain employs TRBV10-1 and TRBJ2-1; TRBD2 matches 9 bases. The CDR3 consists of 15 residues. V was pared by 4 bases and J by 9 bases, with 10 bases of the junction left unmatched. The germline CDR1 and CDR2 sequences are WNHNN and SYGVQD (reference sequence). Written as DNA, the CDR3 is TGCGCCAGCAGTGGGGGCGGGAGGGAGTCCGGTGAGCAGTTCTTC. Translating it yields CASSGGGRESGEQFF.

This clone was seen only once. The chain combines TRBV6-5 with TRBJ2-5; D is possibly TRBD2 (6 bases). Trimming shortened V by 6 bases and J by 7 bases, and 24 bases separated the two germline ends. The CDR3 runs to 16 residues. The germline V gene encodes CDR1 MNHEY and CDR2 SVGAGI. CDR3 nucleotide sequence: TGTGCCAGCAGCTACATGTCGGGCCTCTCGGGGGTGACCCAGTACTTC. This sequence encodes CASSYMSGLSGVTQYF.

This clone was seen a few times. The chain joins TRBV4-1 to TRBJ1-1, with D possibly being TRBD1 (5 bases). Trimming stripped 3 bases from V and 1 base from J, with 12 bases between. The CDR3 consists of 15 residues. From germline, CDR1 is MGHRA and CDR2 YSYEKL. The CDR3 DNA reads as TGCGCCAGCAGCCAGATACCCGGGGGGAACACTGAAGCTTTCTTT. It specifies CASSQIPGGNTEAFF.

The chain uses TRBV5-1 and TRBJ2-2, with a weak D call TRBD2 (5 bases). The CDR3 spans 16 residues. V lost 4 bases and J 0 bases, leaving 13 bases between the germline ends. Looked up from germline, CDR1 is SGHRS and CDR2 is YFSETQ. The CDR3 loop is CASSTSAASNTGELFF. In DNA, the CDR3 is TGCGCCAGCAGCACCTCAGCGGCCTCGAACACCGGGGAGCTGTTTTTT.

V and J are TRBV30 and TRBJ2-2; 8 nucleotides line up with TRBD2. Germline values: CDR1 GTSNPN, CDR2 SVGIG (reference sequence). After removal of 1 base from V and 5 bases from J, the junction contained 3 bases not matched to a gene. This CDR3 is built from 14 residues. CDR3 sequence: CAWSGKRETGELFF. CDR3 nucleotides: TGTGCCTGGAGTGGGAAGCGGGAGACCGGGGAGCTGTTTTTT.

This clone was seen a few times. This chain links TRBV5-5 with TRBJ1-2; D might be TRBD1 (6 bases). Trimming left V 2 bases short and J 2 bases short, with 16 bases between. The CDR3 runs 16 residues. CDR1 and CDR2 from the germline V gene are SGHKS and YYEKEE (reference sequence). The DNA for the CDR3 is TGTGCCAGCAGCTTTCTCACAGGGTCGGGGAACTATGGCTACACCTTC. It codes for CASSFLTGSGNYGYTF.

V is TRBV30 and J is TRBJ2-7; 8 nucleotides line up with TRBD2. CDR3 length: 14 residues. Germline CDR1 GTSNPN, CDR2 SVGIG (reference sequence). V lost 4 bases and J lost 6; bases outside the gene matches: 11. CDR3 sequence (DNA): TGTGCCTGGACTTCCTTACGGGAGGGCCGCGAGCAGTACTTC. As protein: CAWTSLREGREQYF.

The chain links TRBV9 to TRBJ1-5; D may be TRBD1 (6 bases). The CDR3 covers 14 residues. Germline values: CDR1 SGDLS, CDR2 YYNGEE. The V end was cut by 3 bases, the J end by 3 bases, with 10 bases between. For the CDR3, the DNA is TGTGCCAGCAGCGCATCAGGGGACAATCAGCCCCAGCATTTT. Amino acid sequence: CASSASGDNQPQHF.

The chain couples TRBV13 to TRBJ1-1, with TRBD1 matching 7 bases. Trimming removed 5 bases from V and 0 bases from J; junction bases left unmatched: 12. The CDR3 extends over 17 amino acids. In germline, CDR1 is PRHDT, CDR2 FYEKMQ (reference sequence). CDR3 nucleotides: TGTGCCAGCAGCGCGAGAAACAGGGGATCCTTGAACACTGAAGCTTTCTTT. Translated: CASSARNRGSLNTEAFF.

The chain combines TRBV18 with TRBJ1-4; D perhaps matches TRBD1 (6 bases). CDR1 and CDR2 (germline): KGHSH, LQKENI. The ends were cut back, 4 bases at V and 5 bases at J, with 11 bases in the middle. The CDR3 consists of 14 residues. CDR3 residues: CASSQATGNEKLFF. In DNA, the CDR3 is TGTGCCAGCTCACAAGCGACAGGCAATGAAAAACTGTTTTTT.

V usage is TRBV4-1 and J usage is TRBJ2-4; TRBD2 matches 8 bases. Trimming took 4 bases from V and 0 from J; bases not matched to a gene: 8. The germline V gene has CDR1 MGHRA and CDR2 YSYEKL. The CDR3 totals 17 residues. DNA for the CDR3: TGCGCCAGCAGCCGAGGGGGACTAGTAAGAGCCAAAAACATTCAGTACTTC. It codes for CASSRGGLVRAKNIQYF.

This chain uses TRBV6-6 with TRBJ2-7, with TRBD2 matching 7 bases. Germline lookup yields CDR1 MNHNY and CDR2 SVGAGI (reference sequence). V shed 0 bases, J shed 1 base, and the junction held 3 bases outside the gene matches. The CDR3 covers 15 residues. This CDR3 is CASSYSSGGSYEQYF. DNA of the CDR3: TGTGCCAGCAGTTACTCTTCGGGAGGTTCCTACGAGCAGTACTTC.

V gene TRBV7-6 combines with J gene TRBJ2-7, with TRBD2 as a possible D gene (7 bases). The CDR3 runs 17 residues. Trimming removed 1 base from V and 1 base from J, with 17 bases in between. Germline loops: CDR1 SGHVS, CDR2 FNYEAQ. In nucleotides, the CDR3 is TGTGCCAGCAGCTTAGAGGGAGGGGGACCCACATCCTACGAGCAGTACTTC. This encodes CASSLEGGGPTSYEQYF.

As regards this clone: Relative to the germline gene, one junction end is altered; a read error may explain this. The CDR3 spells CANSYSGGRTEAFF. Written as DNA, the CDR3 is TGTGCCAACAGTTACTCGGGGGGGAGGACTGAAGCTTTCTTT. The chain has TRBV6-6 and TRBJ1-1; possible D gene TRBD1, 5 bases. The CDR3 extends over 14 amino acids. The germline CDR1 and CDR2 sequences are MNHNY and SVGAGI (reference sequence).

This clone was seen a single time. The chain joins TRBV5-1 to TRBJ2-2; TRBD2 matches 11 bases. After removal of 1 base from V and 6 bases from J, the junction contained 2 bases not matched to a gene. The CDR3 spans 15 residues. Germline V gene sequence: CDR1 SGHRS, CDR2 YFSETQ. For the CDR3, the DNA is TGCGCCAGCAGCTTGACTAGCGGGAGCGCCGGGGAGCTGTTTTTT. The encoded protein is CASSLTSGSAGELFF.

This clone was seen once. This chain uses TRBV9 with TRBJ2-5; D may be TRBD2 (5 bases). V was pared by 1 base and J by 5 bases, with 18 bases between. The CDR3 runs 16 residues. Germline V gene sequence: CDR1 SGDLS, CDR2 YYNGEE. The CDR3 DNA reads TGTGCCAGCAGCGTAAACCCAGACCCCCCGGGGGAGACCCAGTACTTC. Amino acid sequence: CASSVNPDPPGETQYF. The whole variable domain, filled in from reference TRBV9 and TRBJ2-5, reads DSGVTQTPKHLITATGQRVTLRCSPRSGDLSVYWYQQSLDQGLQFLIQYYNGEERAKGNILERFSAQQFPDLHSELNLSSLELGDSALYFCASSVNPDPPGETQYFGPGTRLLVL.

The chain uses TRBV4-1 and TRBJ2-2, with no clear D. Trimming pared 2 bases from V and 9 bases from J, leaving 7 bases between. The germline gives CDR1 MGHRA, CDR2 YSYEKL. This CDR3 is 12 amino acids long. For the CDR3, the DNA is TGCGCCAGCAGCCAACCCTTTCGGGAGCTGTTTTTT. It encodes CASSQPFRELFF.

The DNA for the CDR3 is TGTGCCAGCAGTTTCCGACAGGGAAAGAACACTGAAGCTTTCTTT. It is translated as CASSFRQGKNTEAFF. This rearrangement joins TRBV28 to TRBJ1-1; 7 nucleotides agree with TRBD1. The germline V gene has CDR1 MDHEN and CDR2 SYDVKM. The CDR3 covers 15 residues. Germline trimming cut 3 bases from V and 1 base from J; bases unmatched to any gene: 5.

The rearrangement joins TRBV4-2 to TRBJ2-1; 7 nucleotides align to TRBD2. The CDR3 runs to 15 residues. The trim removed 1 base at V and 3 bases at J, leaving 3 bases unmatched. Germline CDR1 is LGHNA and CDR2 is YNFKEQ. CDR3 nucleotide sequence: TGTGCCAGCAGCCAAGGACTAGCACTCTACAATGAGCAGTTCTTC. This translates into CASSQGLALYNEQFF.

The rearrangement joins TRBV25-1 to TRBJ2-7; the match to TRBD1 covers 12 bases. The germline V gene encodes CDR1 MGHDK and CDR2 SYGVNS. The J segment lost 2 bases and the V segment lost 4 bases, leaving 12 bases of the junction unmatched. The CDR3 totals 18 residues. CDR3 bases: TGTGCCAGCAGTGGCCACCCGGGACAGGGGGCAATTGCCTACGAGCAGTACTTC. It translates to CASSGHPGQGAIAYEQYF.

In nucleotides, the CDR3 is TGTGCCAGCAGCTTAGGCGGGACAGGGGGCACTGAAGCTTTCTTT. Protein product: CASSLGGTGGTEAFF. The V call is TRBV13, the J call TRBJ1-1; TRBD1 aligns across 11 bases. Germline assignment: CDR1 PRHDT and CDR2 FYEKMQ (reference sequence). The CDR3 consists of 15 residues. With V trimmed by 0 bases and J by 4 bases, 1 base remained unmatched.